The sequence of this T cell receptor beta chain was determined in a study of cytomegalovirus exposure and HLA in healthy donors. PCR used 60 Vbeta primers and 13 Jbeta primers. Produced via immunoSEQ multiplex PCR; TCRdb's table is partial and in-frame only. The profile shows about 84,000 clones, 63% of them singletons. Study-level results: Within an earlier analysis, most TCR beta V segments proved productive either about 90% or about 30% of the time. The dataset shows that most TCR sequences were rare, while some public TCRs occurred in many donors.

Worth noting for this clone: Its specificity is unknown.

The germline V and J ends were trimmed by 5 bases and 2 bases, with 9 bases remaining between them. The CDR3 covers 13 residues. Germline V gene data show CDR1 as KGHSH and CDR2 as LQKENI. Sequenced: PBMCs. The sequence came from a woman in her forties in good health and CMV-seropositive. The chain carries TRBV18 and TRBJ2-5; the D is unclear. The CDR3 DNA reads TGTGCCAGCTCAACAAACCCTCAAGAGACCCAGTACTTC. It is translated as CASSTNPQETQYF.